Shown below are 23 T cell receptor beta chains from a single sample sequenced in a study of beta chain features in type 1 diabetes. Since all of the isolated RNA was reverse transcribed, expressed TCRB transcripts were what got sequenced. Produced via immunoSEQ multiplex PCR; TCRdb's table is partial and in-frame only. Among a few hundred thousand clones listed, roughly 16% were seen once. Source material: naive CD4+ T cells from blood. The receptors were gathered from a young woman in good health.

The genes are TRBV5-6 and TRBJ2-4; TRBD1 matches 8 bases. The CDR3 contains 16 residues. CDR1 is SGHDT, CDR2 YYEEEE, per germline. J was trimmed by 8 bases and V by 0 bases; bases with no gene match: 10. The CDR3 nucleotides are TGTGCCAGCAGCTTGGTGGGCAGGGGGCGCACACACATTCAGTACTTC. Translation gives CASSLVGRGRTHIQYF.

The chain employs TRBV5-1 and TRBJ2-2; 8 nucleotides line up with TRBD1. CDR1 and CDR2 (germline): SGHRS, YFSETQ. V lost 4 bases to trimming and J lost 6 bases; unmatched junction nucleotides: 8. This CDR3 region has 15 residues. The CDR3 nucleotides are TGCGCCAGCAGCAAGGACAGGGTGGTAGCCGGGGAGCTGTTTTTT. Residues: CASSKDRVVAGELFF.

This clone has only a few counts. This chain links TRBV25-1 with TRBJ1-1; D is undetermined. This CDR3 is 11 amino acids long. The germline V gene has CDR1 MGHDK and CDR2 SYGVNS. The CDR3 DNA sequence: TGTGCGACGGTCGGGTACACTGAAGCTTTCTTT. Translating it yields CATVGYTEAFF.

This clone showed up just a few times. The chain recombines TRBV30 with TRBJ1-5, with TRBD1 matching 7 bases. Germline V gene sequence: CDR1 GTSNPN, CDR2 SVGIG (reference sequence). The J segment lost 7 bases and the V segment lost 0 bases, leaving 3 bases of the junction unmatched. The CDR3 spans 13 residues. The CDR3: CAWSVQGKQPQHF. DNA of the CDR3: TGTGCCTGGAGTGTACAGGGGAAACAGCCCCAGCATTTT.

The rearrangement joins TRBV9 to TRBJ1-1; TRBD1 matches 7 bases. The V gene's germline CDR1 is SGDLS and CDR2 YYNGEE. The CDR3 is 13 amino acids. The V gene end was trimmed by 3 bases and the J gene end by 4 bases; junction bases not matched to a gene: 3. CDR3 in amino acids: CASSGTGATEAFF. As DNA, the CDR3 is TGTGCCAGCAGCGGTACAGGGGCCACTGAAGCTTTCTTT.

The rearrangement uses TRBV20-1 and TRBJ2-4, with D maybe TRBD2 (6 bases). The germline gives CDR1 DFQATT, CDR2 SNEGSKA (reference sequence). The CDR3 totals 11 residues. The germline V and J ends were trimmed by 6 bases and 6 bases, with 9 bases remaining between them. The CDR3 region is CSAVSGNIQYF. The CDR3 region has the DNA TGCAGTGCCGTTAGCGGAAACATTCAGTACTTC.

The sample holds a few counts of this clone. V usage is TRBV10-3 and J usage is TRBJ2-7, with D possibly matching TRBD2 (6 bases). This CDR3 is 15 amino acids long. The germline gives CDR1 ENHRY, CDR2 SYGVKD. Trimming shortened V by 0 bases and J by 5 bases, and 14 bases separated the two germline ends. CDR3 coding DNA: TGTGCCATCAGTGAGTCACTAGCCGCCCGGGACGAGCAGTACTTC. Amino acid sequence: CAISESLAARDEQYF.

The chain employs TRBV28 and TRBJ2-1, with unresolved D. Germline CDR1 and CDR2: MDHEN and SYDVKM. The CDR3 sequence is 11 residues long. V dropped 6 bases and J dropped 9 bases, with 9 bases sitting between them. The CDR3 nucleotides read TGTGCCAGCAGACTCGTAACTGAGCAGTTCTTC. This gives the protein CASRLVTEQFF.

This chain links TRBV19 with TRBJ2-1; 7 bases map to TRBD1. Germline CDR1 is LNHDA and CDR2 is SQIVND (reference sequence). Unmatched junction bases numbered 11, after V lost 1 base and J lost 8 bases. The CDR3 is made up of 16 amino acids. The CDR3 spells CASSIVTRAGGYEQFF. The CDR3 coding sequence is TGTGCCAGTAGTATAGTGACTCGGGCAGGGGGTTATGAGCAGTTCTTC. Full variable domain (outside the CDR3, taken from reference TRBV19 and TRBJ2-1): DGGITQSPKYLFRKEGQNVTLSCEQNLNHDAMYWYRQDPGQGLRLIYYSQIVNDFQKGDIAEGYSVSREKKESFPLTVTSAQKNPTAFYLCASSIVTRAGGYEQFFGPGTRLTVL.

This clone was found a few times. The rearrangement links TRBV18 to TRBJ2-1, with 10 nucleotides matching TRBD2. J gave up 10 bases and V 0 bases, and 6 bases lay outside the gene matches. Germline V gene sequence: CDR1 KGHSH, CDR2 LQKENI. The CDR3 sequence is 15 residues long. This CDR3 is CASSPPSGRLDEQFF. The CDR3 DNA sequence: TGTGCCAGCTCACCACCTAGCGGGAGGCTGGACGAGCAGTTCTTC. Full variable domain (rest looked up from reference TRBV18 and TRBJ2-1): NAGVMQNPRHLVRRRGQEARLRCSPMKGHSHVYWYRQLPEEGLKFMVYLQKENIIDESGMPKERFSAEFPKEGPSILRIQQVVRGDSAAYFCASSPPSGRLDEQFFGPGTRLTVL.

This clone was seen a few times. This chain links TRBV9 with TRBJ2-5, with D perhaps TRBD1 (5 bases). Germline CDR1 reads SGDLS; CDR2 reads YYNGEE. The CDR3 sequence is 15 residues long. Trimming took off 4 bases at V and 1 base at J, with 14 bases between the two ends. The CDR3 reads CASSLRSGFQETQYF. In nucleotides, the CDR3 is TGTGCCAGCAGCTTACGGTCAGGGTTCCAAGAGACCCAGTACTTC.

V gene TRBV18 combines with J gene TRBJ2-7, with 8 bases fitting TRBD2. The J segment lost 6 bases and the V segment lost 0 bases, leaving 4 bases of the junction unmatched. CDR1 is KGHSH, CDR2 LQKENI, per germline. This CDR3 comprises 14 residues. The CDR3 loop reads CASSPPSGSVEQYF. In nucleotides, the CDR3 is TGTGCCAGCTCACCACCGAGCGGGAGTGTCGAGCAGTACTTC.

The rearrangement joins TRBV5-1 to TRBJ2-2, with D hard to call. This CDR3 has 15 residues. Trimming stripped 4 bases from V and 1 base from J, with 11 bases between. The germline gives CDR1 SGHRS, CDR2 YFSETQ. CDR3 DNA sequence: TGCGCCAGCAGCCCCCTGGAGAGGAACACCGGGGAGCTGTTTTTT. Amino acid sequence: CASSPLERNTGELFF.

The CDR3 is CASRRTLNYGYTF. The CDR3 region has the DNA TGTGCCAGCAGGAGGACTCTCAACTATGGCTACACCTTC. The chain is built from TRBV6-5 and TRBJ1-2; unclear D gene. In germline, CDR1 is MNHEY, CDR2 SVGAGI. The germline V and J ends were trimmed by 6 bases and 2 bases, with 10 bases remaining between them. The CDR3 has 13 residues.

V gene TRBV7-9 combines with J gene TRBJ2-4; D remains unclear. CDR1 SEHNR and CDR2 FQNEAQ come from the germline V gene (reference sequence). The CDR3 loop spans 15 amino acids. V was pared by 5 bases and J by 3 bases, with 14 bases between. CDR3 residues: CASSTTVLFKNIQYF. The CDR3 nucleotides are TGTGCCAGCAGCACAACCGTGCTTTTCAAAAACATTCAGTACTTC.

This clone was observed a handful of times. V gene TRBV21-1 combines with J gene TRBJ1-5; the DNA was not compared with TRBD1, the D call given in the table. TRBV21-1 is deemed a pseudogene. The CDR3 runs 14 residues. DNA for the CDR3: TGTGCCAGCGTACAGGGGAAGCGCAATCAGCCCCAGCATTTT. This gives the protein CASVQGKRNQPQHF.

V gene TRBV6-5 combines with J gene TRBJ2-5; TRBD1 matches 11 bases. The CDR3 totals 16 residues. With V trimmed by 2 bases and J by 1 base, 3 bases remained unmatched. Germline V gene lookup returns CDR1 MNHEY and CDR2 SVGAGI. CDR3 DNA: TGTGCCAGCAGTTACGCAGGGACAGGGGGCCAAGAGACCCAGTACTTC. Its protein product is CASSYAGTGGQETQYF.

Notes on this clone: Other DNA sequences from this sample encode an identical CDR3 as well. The rearrangement links TRBV29-1 to TRBJ1-1, with D perhaps TRBD1 (6 bases). The germline V gene encodes CDR1 SQVTM and CDR2 ANQGSEA. This CDR3 contains 13 residues. The ends were cut back, 4 bases at V and 0 bases at J, with 9 bases in the middle. DNA of the CDR3: TGCAGCGTTGCAGGGGTTTTGAACACTGAAGCTTTCTTT. This gives the protein CSVAGVLNTEAFF.

CDR3 nucleotides: TGTGCCAGCAGTCCCCAGCGGGGTTTTGTGTATACGCAGTATTTT. Its translation: CASSPQRGFVYTQYF. The chain links TRBV28 to TRBJ2-3; TRBD2 matches 7 bases. This CDR3 is built from 15 residues. Trimming cost V 5 bases and J 7 bases; bases outside gene matches: 12. Germline V gene lookup returns CDR1 MDHEN and CDR2 SYDVKM.

This chain uses TRBV4-2 with TRBJ2-5; 9 positions agree with TRBD2. J was trimmed by 5 bases and V by 4 bases; bases with no gene match: 5. Germline loops: CDR1 LGHNA, CDR2 YNFKEQ. This CDR3 has 14 residues. The CDR3 spells CASSPGTSRETQYF. In DNA, the CDR3 is TGTGCCAGCAGCCCAGGGACTAGCCGGGAGACCCAGTACTTC.

J is TRBJ1-2 and V is TRBV5-8; D might be TRBD1 (5 bases). CDR1 and CDR2 (germline): SGHTS, YDEGEE. CDR3 size: 12 residues. The V end was cut by 0 bases, the J end by 7 bases, with 7 bases between. The CDR3 protein is CASSLVQGGYTF. As DNA, the CDR3 is TGTGCCAGCAGCTTGGTTCAGGGTGGCTACACCTTC.

This clone was observed a few times. The chain is built from TRBV9 and TRBJ2-7, with a tentative D call TRBD1 (5 bases). Trimming took off 4 bases at V and 6 bases at J, with 11 bases between the two ends. From germline, CDR1 is SGDLS and CDR2 YYNGEE. This CDR3 is built from 12 residues. The CDR3 loop reads CASSSLGVEQYF. CDR3 DNA: TGTGCCAGCAGCTCCTTAGGGGTCGAGCAGTACTTC.

The V and J genes are TRBV14 and TRBJ2-1; a weak D match, TRBD2 (6 bases). The CDR3 is 16 amino acids. Germline CDR1 is SGHDN and CDR2 is FVKESK. V lost 0 bases, J lost 2 bases, and 11 bases lay in between. Here the CDR3 reads CASSQDWGVTYNEQFF. CDR3 nucleotide sequence: TGTGCCAGCAGCCAAGATTGGGGGGTTACCTACAATGAGCAGTTCTTC. Variable domain in full (rest from reference TRBV14 and TRBJ2-1): EAGVTQFPSHSVIEKGQTVTLRCDPISGHDNLYWYRRVMGKEIKFLLHFVKESKQDESGMPNNRFLAERTGGTYSTLKVQPAELEDSGVYFCASSQDWGVTYNEQFFGPGTRLTVL.